The 25 T cell receptor beta chains in this list originate from one sample, sequenced in a study of cytomegalovirus exposure and HLA in healthy donors. Primers included in the PCR were 60 Vbeta and 13 Jbeta primers. Measured with immunoSEQ multiplex PCR; TCRdb has only the in-frame clones, and not every one. Of roughly 200,000 clones in the sample, about 10% were seen once. The sample taken for sequencing was PBMCs. Source of these receptors: a woman aged 25 to 45 in good health and CMV-seropositive.

This clone has just a few counts. The V gene is TRBV6-5, the J gene TRBJ2-7, with a weak D call TRBD2 (6 bases). The CDR3 has 15 amino acids. Germline CDR1 reads MNHEY; CDR2 reads SVGAGI. The V gene lost 6 bases and the J gene lost 5 bases, with 20 bases spanning the gap. CDR3 protein: CASSLISGVRDEQYF. CDR3 sequence (DNA): TGTGCCAGCAGCCTCATTTCGGGGGTTCGGGACGAGCAGTACTTC.

This rearrangement joins TRBV18 to TRBJ1-2, with D possibly being TRBD1 (6 bases). V lost 3 bases to trimming and J lost 11 bases, with 16 bases between them. Germline CDR1 is KGHSH and CDR2 is LQKENI. CDR3 length: 13 amino acids. This CDR3 is CASSPTDSMRYTF. The CDR3 bases are TGTGCCAGCTCACCTACGGACAGCATGAGGTACACCTTC.

This clone was counted a few times. DNA for the CDR3: TGTGCCAGCAGCCAAAACATAGGACAGCAGAGGGGCGAGCAGTACTTC. It yields the protein CASSQNIGQQRGEQYF. This sequence joins TRBV4-2 and TRBJ2-7, with D possibly being TRBD1 (6 bases). The germline V gene has CDR1 LGHNA and CDR2 YNFKEQ. The CDR3 has 16 residues. Trimming removed 2 bases at V and 6 bases at J, with 20 bases between.

This clone has more than one count but fewer than ten. This sequence joins TRBV19 and TRBJ1-4, with TRBD1 identical over 7 bases. The V gene's germline CDR1 is LNHDA and CDR2 SQIVND (reference sequence). J lost 8 bases, V lost 4 bases, and 10 bases had no gene match. CDR3 size: 15 residues. Written as DNA, the CDR3 is TGTGCCAGTAGTACCCTACAGGGGACACGCGAAAAACTGTTTTTT. Its translation: CASSTLQGTREKLFF.

The sample holds a few counts of this clone. This chain links TRBV9 with TRBJ2-2; D is possibly TRBD2 (7 bases). V lost 1 base and J 0 bases, leaving 13 bases between the germline ends. The CDR3 is 17 amino acids. Looked up from germline, CDR1 is SGDLS and CDR2 is YYNGEE. The CDR3 loop reads CASSVPGGQPNTGELFF. The CDR3 nucleotides read TGTGCCAGCAGCGTACCGGGGGGACAACCGAACACCGGGGAGCTGTTTTTT.

The chain employs TRBV6-1 and TRBJ1-2, with TRBD1 matching 7 bases. The germline V gene encodes CDR1 MNHNS and CDR2 SASEGT. The CDR3 has 13 amino acids. Unmatched junction bases numbered 7, after V lost 6 bases and J lost 6 bases. CDR3 amino acids: CASSGGTANGYTF. The DNA for the CDR3 is TGTGCCAGCAGCGGCGGGACAGCAAATGGCTACACCTTC.

This clone came up a few times. CDR3 in DNA: TGTGCCAGCAGTAAACAGGGGACACAGAACACTGAAGCTTTCTTT. Protein: CASSKQGTQNTEAFF. The V gene is TRBV7-2, the J gene TRBJ1-1; 7 nucleotides align to TRBD1. Germline V CDR1 and CDR2: SGHTA, FQGNSA. Trimming cost V 6 bases and J 1 base; bases outside gene matches: 8. CDR3 size: 15 residues.

This clone came up a few times. V is TRBV18 and J is TRBJ2-2, with 7 bases fitting TRBD1. V was pared by 4 bases and J by 7 bases, with 6 bases of the junction left unmatched. CDR1 is KGHSH, CDR2 LQKENI, per germline. This CDR3 spans 14 amino acids. The DNA of the CDR3 is TGTGCCAGCTCACGGGACAGAAGCCTCGGGGAGCTGTTTTTT. It translates to CASSRDRSLGELFF.

CDR3 DNA: TGTGCCAGCAGTGAAGCGCGGGGGCGCGGCTATGGCTACACCTTC. Translation: CASSEARGRGYGYTF. This chain uses TRBV2 with TRBJ1-2; D is possibly TRBD1 (6 bases). The CDR3 is 15 residues long. V lost 0 bases to trimming and J lost 4 bases, with 12 bases between them. Germline CDR1 reads SNHLY; CDR2 reads FYNNEI.

V is TRBV9 and J is TRBJ2-7; 9 bases line up with TRBD1. V dropped 4 bases and J dropped 5; count of bases not matched to a gene: 7. Germline CDR1 reads SGDLS; CDR2 reads YYNGEE. The CDR3 has 14 amino acids. CDR3 nucleotide sequence: TGTGCCAGCAGCCCCCGGGACAGGGCGAACGAGCAGTACTTC. It encodes CASSPRDRANEQYF.

This clone appeared a few times. The chain carries TRBV6-9 and TRBJ1-5, with D maybe TRBD1 (5 bases). Trimming stripped 2 bases from V and 6 bases from J, with 17 bases between. The CDR3 runs to 16 residues. Germline V gives CDR1 MNHGY, CDR2 SVAAGI. CDR3 nucleotides: TGTGCCAGCAGTTATGGGACTTTTGATGAGGTTCAGCCCCAGCATTTT. The encoded protein is CASSYGTFDEVQPQHF.

This chain connects TRBV4-2 to TRBJ2-5, with D maybe TRBD2 (7 bases). V was clipped by 4 bases and J by 2 bases, with 20 bases between them. This CDR3 region has 17 residues. The germline gives CDR1 LGHNA, CDR2 YNFKEQ. CDR3 DNA: TGTGCCAGCAGCCCTTTGAGCGGGGAGGGGGGGCAAGAGACCCAGTACTTC. Its protein is CASSPLSGEGGQETQYF.

This chain joins TRBV21-1 and TRBJ2-1; the DNA was not used to check the table's D call, TRBD2. TRBV21-1 is described as a pseudogene. The CDR3 covers 21 residues. In nucleotides, the CDR3 is TGTGCCAGCAGCAATCCCTCACTAGCGGGAGGGCCAACCTCCTCCTACAATGAGCAGTTCTTC. Amino acids: CASSNPSLAGGPTSSYNEQFF.

This clone was counted between two and nine times. The rearrangement links TRBV5-6 to TRBJ2-7; D is possibly TRBD2 (5 bases). V was trimmed by 0 bases and J by 4 bases, leaving 8 bases between them. The CDR3 is made up of 13 amino acids. The germline CDR1 and CDR2 sequences are SGHDT and YYEEEE. CDR3 protein: CASSLGRTYEQYF. DNA of the CDR3: TGTGCCAGCAGCTTGGGCAGGACTTACGAGCAGTACTTC.

This clone has a handful of counts. The rearrangement links TRBV5-1 to TRBJ1-1; a weak D match, TRBD1 (5 bases). The CDR3 runs to 12 residues. V was cut by 4 bases and J by 7 bases, with 11 bases left in between. The germline V gene has CDR1 SGHRS and CDR2 YFSETQ. The CDR3 reads CASSRSGGEAFF. CDR3 nucleotide sequence: TGCGCCAGCAGCAGGAGCGGGGGTGAAGCTTTCTTT.

There are a few counts of this clone. The rearrangement joins TRBV19 to TRBJ1-1, with a possible D match to TRBD1 (5 bases). The germline V gene encodes CDR1 LNHDA and CDR2 SQIVND (reference sequence). The length of the CDR3 is 14 residues. The V end lost 5 bases, the J end lost 1 base, and 11 bases lay between the germline ends. The CDR3 spells CASSSGQTNTEAFF. The CDR3, as DNA: TGTGCCAGTAGTTCCGGACAAACGAACACTGAAGCTTTCTTT.

In its sample, this clone was seen a few times. The chain couples TRBV2 to TRBJ2-7, with a possible D match to TRBD2 (6 bases). CDR1 is SNHLY, CDR2 FYNNEI, per germline. Between the trimmed V and J ends, which lost 2 bases and 1 base, there was a span of 15 bases. CDR3 length: 16 amino acids. CDR3 loop: CASSEQGPGVSYEQYF. The CDR3 DNA reads as TGTGCCAGCAGTGAACAGGGACCGGGGGTTTCCTACGAGCAGTACTTC.

The chain links TRBV4-2 to TRBJ2-3; 11 bases map to TRBD2. The CDR3 consists of 18 residues. Germline V lookup: CDR1 LGHNA, CDR2 YNFKEQ. V trimming: 0 bases; J trimming: 0 bases; junction bases outside the gene matches: 5. The CDR3 reads CASSQDGTSGPSTDTQYF. The CDR3 region has the DNA TGTGCCAGCAGCCAAGATGGGACTAGCGGACCTAGCACAGATACGCAGTATTTT.

This clone showed up just a few times. The V call is TRBV9, the J call TRBJ1-1; D is unresolved. The V gene's germline CDR1 is SGDLS and CDR2 YYNGEE. The CDR3 extends over 14 amino acids. V was clipped by 0 bases and J by 8 bases, with 14 bases between them. CDR3 nucleotide sequence: TGTGCCAGCAGCGTAGTCTCGACGACGGGGGAAGCTTTCTTT. This translates into CASSVVSTTGEAFF.

This clone has a handful of counts. The CDR3 sequence: CASSVVLAGSTDTQYF. The CDR3 DNA follows: TGTGCCAGCAGCGTAGTGCTAGCGGGTTCCACAGATACGCAGTATTTT. The rearrangement joins TRBV9 to TRBJ2-3, with 8 nucleotides matching TRBD2. Germline CDR1 reads SGDLS; CDR2 reads YYNGEE. V gave up 0 bases and J gave up 2 bases; unmatched junction bases: 5. The CDR3 consists of 16 residues.

This clone appeared a few times. CDR3 bases: TGTGCCAGCAGCGTCAGGGGTGGATATGGCTACACCTTC. Its translation: CASSVRGGYGYTF. This chain connects TRBV11-2 to TRBJ1-2; maybe TRBD1 (6 bases). Deletions cut 5 bases from V and 5 bases from J, with 12 bases between. In germline, CDR1 is SGHAT, CDR2 FQNNGV. The CDR3 is made up of 13 amino acids.

This clone turned up a few times. This chain uses TRBV5-8 with TRBJ1-5, with D maybe TRBD1 (5 bases). CDR3 length equals 14 residues. V lost 4 bases and J lost 9, with 17 bases in between. Germline CDR1 and CDR2: SGHTS and YDEGEE. CDR3 nucleotide sequence: TGTGCCAGCAGCCCAGGGAATCGGCGGGGGCCCCAGCATTTT. This codes for CASSPGNRRGPQHF.

The table lists this clone with a few counts. Distinct nucleotide sequences in the sample also encode this CDR3. This chain uses TRBV5-1 with TRBJ2-1; TRBD1 matches at 8 bases. Germline assignment: CDR1 SGHRS and CDR2 YFSETQ. The length of the CDR3 is 15 residues. Trimming removed 4 bases from V and 0 bases from J; junction bases left unmatched: 3. CDR3 nucleotides: TGCGCCAGCAGCCCAGGACAGGGCTCCTACAATGAGCAGTTCTTC. Residues: CASSPGQGSYNEQFF.

This clone was counted a few times. This chain links TRBV7-8 with TRBJ2-7; the D is unclear. The V end was cut by 1 base, the J end by 3 bases, with 7 bases between. The germline V gene encodes CDR1 SGHVS and CDR2 FQNEAQ. The CDR3 loop spans 13 amino acids. CDR3 bases: TGTGCCAGCAGCTTAGGACTGGACTACGAGCAGTACTTC. This encodes CASSLGLDYEQYF.

This clone was observed a few times. This chain links TRBV6-5 with TRBJ1-6; possibly TRBD1 for D (6 bases). The germline V gene has CDR1 MNHEY and CDR2 SVGAGI. This CDR3 is built from 15 residues. V was clipped by 0 bases and J by 7 bases, with 10 bases between them. In nucleotides, the CDR3 is TGTGCCAGCAGTTACTCGAGGCAGGGGAATTCACCCCTCCACTTT. The encoded protein is CASSYSRQGNSPLHF.